This T cell receptor beta chain was profiled in a study of blood T cell repertoires in COVID-19. Germline V lookup: CDR1 WSHSY, CDR2 SAAADI. The CDR3 has 16 residues. The J segment lost 7 bases and the V segment lost 3 bases, leaving 14 bases of the junction unmatched. Authors' processing steps: Estimation of nucleated cell counts was performed using reference gene primer amplification. Sequencing used immunoSEQ multiplex PCR; TCRdb keeps in-frame clones, though not all of them. V, J and clone size are those of that table, while D and trimming were read from the DNA. The profile shows 40,000 to 45,000 clones, about nine tenths of them singletons.

Sequencing input: peripheral blood. The receptor comes from a man in his 60s with active COVID-19. This chain connects TRBV10-2 to TRBJ2-7; TRBD2 matches at 8 bases. CDR3 protein: CASSDKGTRPLGEQYF. The CDR3 DNA is TGCGCCAGCAGTGATAAGGGGACTAGACCCCTGGGAGAGCAGTACTTC.